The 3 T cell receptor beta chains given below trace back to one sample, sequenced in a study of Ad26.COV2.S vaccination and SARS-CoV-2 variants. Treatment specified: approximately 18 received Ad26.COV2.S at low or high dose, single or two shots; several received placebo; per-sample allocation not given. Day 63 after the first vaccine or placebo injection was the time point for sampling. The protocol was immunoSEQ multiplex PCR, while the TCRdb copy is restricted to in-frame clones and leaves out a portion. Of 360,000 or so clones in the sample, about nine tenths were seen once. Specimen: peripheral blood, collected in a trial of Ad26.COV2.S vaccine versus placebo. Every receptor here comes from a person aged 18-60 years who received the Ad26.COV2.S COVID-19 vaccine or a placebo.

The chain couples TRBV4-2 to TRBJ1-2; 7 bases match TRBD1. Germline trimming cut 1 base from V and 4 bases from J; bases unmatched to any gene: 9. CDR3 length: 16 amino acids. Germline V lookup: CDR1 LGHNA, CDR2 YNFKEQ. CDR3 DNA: TGTGCCAGCAGCCAAGTGGACAGGAGGTCGGTCTATGGCTACACCTTC. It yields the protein CASSQVDRRSVYGYTF.

The CDR3 here is CASRTYTNEQFF. DNA for the CDR3: TGTGCCAGTCGAACGTATACCAATGAGCAGTTCTTC. V gene TRBV19 combines with J gene TRBJ2-1; D not certain. The ends were cut back, 8 bases at V and 6 bases at J, with 11 bases in the middle. CDR3 length equals 12 residues. CDR1 is LNHDA and CDR2 is SQIVND in the germline V gene (reference sequence).

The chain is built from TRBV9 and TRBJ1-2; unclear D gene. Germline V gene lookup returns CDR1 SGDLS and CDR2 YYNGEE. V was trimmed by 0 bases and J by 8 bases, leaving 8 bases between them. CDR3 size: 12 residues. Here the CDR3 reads CASSVVDGGYTF. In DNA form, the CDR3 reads TGTGCCAGCAGCGTAGTCGACGGAGGCTACACCTTC.